Listed below are T cell receptor beta chains from one sample, sequenced in a study of T-cell memory formation after mild COVID-19. In TCRdb, the 5' RACE reads were re-called with MiXCR into one record per CDR3 protein. There are roughly 310,000 distinct CDR3 sequences in the sample; roughly 15% occur only once, and 20% to 25% lies in the top ten. Specimen: PBMCs or a T cell subset sorted from them (not recorded which). The receptors were sampled from a man between 18 and 29 years old who had mild COVID-19 (a few samples of this study predate the infection). Cell type and time point are not known. Each CDR3 is given with its conserved first and last residue. A D gene is named only where the DNA matches it firmly. Rows give clone size only sometimes, using once, few, many, or a class for an expanded clone.

v_gene	j_gene	abundance	d_gene	CDR3nt	CDR3aa
TRBV6-2/TRBV6-3	TRBJ2-7	few	NA	TGTGCCAGCAGACCCGGACAGTTCTACGAGCAGTACTTC	CASRPGQFYEQYF
TRBV10-3	TRBJ2-2	NA	NA	TGTGCCAAAGGGGACCCTAACACCGGGGAGCTGTTTTTT	CAKGDPNTGELFF
TRBV7-2	TRBJ1-2	NA	NA	TGTGCCAGCAGCTTCGGCACCCGGCGGGGCTACACCTTC	CASSFGTRRGYTF
TRBV20-1	TRBJ2-5	NA	TRBD2	TGCAGTGCTAGCAGCGGGGGGGTTGAGACCCAGTACTTC	CSASSGGVETQYF
TRBV30	TRBJ2-2	few	NA	TGTGCCTGGCCTGGGGTCGCCGGGGAGCTGTTTTTT	CAWPGVAGELFF
TRBV14	TRBJ2-1	NA	TRBD2	TGTGCCAGCAGCCTACGGACTAGCGGGGATACCTACAATGAGCAGTTCTTC	CASSLRTSGDTYNEQFF
TRBV20-1	TRBJ1-6	NA	NA	TGCAGTGCTAGGAGATCAGGCTCCTATAATTCACCCCTCCACTTT	CSARRSGSYNSPLHF
TRBV24-1	TRBJ2-3	many	NA	TGTGCCACCAGTGCGGGTGGAAGCACAGATACGCAGTATTTT	CATSAGGSTDTQYF
TRBV6-2/TRBV6-3	TRBJ2-2	NA	TRBD2	TGTGCCAGCAGTCTTCCAGGGAGGGTGAACACCGGGGAGCTGTTTTTT	CASSLPGRVNTGELFF
TRBV7-2	TRBJ2-1	NA	NA	TGTGCCAGCAGCTTAGCGCAGGGCCATGAGCAGTTCTTC	CASSLAQGHEQFF
TRBV5-8	TRBJ2-3	few	NA	TGTGCCAGCAGCTTATTGTGGGATACGCAGTATTTT	CASSLLWDTQYF
TRBV5-4	TRBJ2-5	NA	NA	TGTGCCAGCAGCTTGGGCCCAAGCCAAGAGACCCAGTACTTC	CASSLGPSQETQYF
TRBV6-6	TRBJ2-1	few	NA	TGTGCCAGCAGTCGGGACAATGAGCAGTTCTTC	CASSRDNEQFF
TRBV21-1	TRBJ1-2	NA	NA	TGTGCCAGCAGCAAAGGCAGGGGCTACTATGGCTACACCTTC	CASSKGRGYYGYTF
TRBV5-1	TRBJ1-2	NA	TRBD1	TGCGCCAGCAGCCCAAATACAGGGGCGTTTGACTATGGCTACACCTTC	CASSPNTGAFDYGYTF
TRBV6-2/TRBV6-3	TRBJ2-7	few	TRBD2	TGTGCCAGCAGTTTTAGCGGGGGGAGCTACGAGCAGTACTTC	CASSFSGGSYEQYF
TRBV7-9	TRBJ1-3	few	NA	TGTGCCAGCAGCTTCGGCGAAAACACCATATATTTT	CASSFGENTIYF
TRBV10-3	TRBJ2-1	many	NA	TGTGCCATCAGTGAGAATGGGCCCTACAATGAGCAGTTCTTC	CAISENGPYNEQFF
TRBV5-1	TRBJ2-1	few	NA	TGCGCCAGCAGCTTGGGGCAGGCCGCAACCTACAATGAGCAGTTCTTC	CASSLGQAATYNEQFF
TRBV7-6	TRBJ2-2	NA	NA	TGTGCCTCGTCGGGACCCGGGGAGCTGTTTTTT	CASSGPGELFF
TRBV28	TRBJ1-3	few	NA	TGTGCCAGCAGCGAACATGGGACGGTCTCTGGAAACACCATATATTTT	CASSEHGTVSGNTIYF
TRBV6-5	TRBJ2-1	NA	NA	TGTGCCAGCAGGAAATACAATGAGCAGTTCTTC	CASRKYNEQFF
TRBV11-2	TRBJ2-3	many	NA	TGTGCCAGCAGCCAACTAGATCCTAGCACAGATACGCAGTATTTT	CASSQLDPSTDTQYF
TRBV5-1	TRBJ1-5	few	TRBD1	TGCGCCAGCAGCTTGTTGGGAGGGGGCGCGCAGCCCCAGCATTTT	CASSLLGGGAQPQHF
TRBV5-1	TRBJ1-1	few	NA	TGCGCCAGCAGCTTGGGAGCGACAGGGAACACTGAAGCTTTCTTT	CASSLGATGNTEAFF
TRBV4-1	TRBJ2-1	few	NA	TGCGCCAGCAGCCAACTGGGGTGGGAGCAGTTCTTC	CASSQLGWEQFF
TRBV4-3	TRBJ2-5	NA	NA	TGCGCCAGCGCCCCAGACCCGGTGTGGGAGACCCAGTACTTC	CASAPDPVWETQYF
TRBV5-4	TRBJ1-1	NA	NA	TGTGCCAGCAGACCCAGGGATCACACTGAAGCTTTCTTT	CASRPRDHTEAFF
TRBV7-9	TRBJ1-2	few	NA	TGTGCCAGCAGCAGCCACATAAACTATGGCTACACCTTC	CASSSHINYGYTF
TRBV2	TRBJ2-1	NA	TRBD2	TGTGCCAGCAGCCTGGGACTAGCGCCGGTCAATGAGCAGTTCTTC	CASSLGLAPVNEQFF
TRBV6-1	TRBJ1-5	few	NA	TGTGCCAGCAGTACCGAGAGGGGGCCCCAGCATTTT	CASSTERGPQHF
TRBV25-1	TRBJ2-3	NA	NA	TGTGCCAGCAGTGAATCCAGGGAATTCGCAGATACGCAGTATTTT	CASSESREFADTQYF
TRBV7-2	TRBJ2-5	NA	TRBD2	TGTGCCAGCAGCACCTCGACTAGCGGGGTAGAGACCCAGTACTTC	CASSTSTSGVETQYF
TRBV7-2	TRBJ2-1	few	TRBD2	TGTGCCAGCAGCTTAGGGACTAGCGGGGCTGAGCAGTTCTTC	CASSLGTSGAEQFF
TRBV20-1	TRBJ2-2	NA	TRBD1	TGCAGTGCGCAGACAGGGGGCTCCGGGGAGCTGTTTTTT	CSAQTGGSGELFF
TRBV6-2/TRBV6-3	TRBJ1-2	NA	NA	TGTGCCAGCAGTTACACGGGAGTCCTTCCACCAAGCACCTTC	CASSYTGVLPPSTF
TRBV4-2	TRBJ2-5	few	TRBD2	TGTGCCAGCAGCCAAGATCGCGCGGGGGGCCCGCGGACCCAGTACTTC	CASSQDRAGGPRTQYF
TRBV6-4	TRBJ2-3	many	TRBD2	TGTGCCAGCAGTGTTAGCGGGGGGGCGACAGATACGCAGTATTTT	CASSVSGGATDTQYF
TRBV5-1	TRBJ1-1	few	NA	TGCGCCAGCAGCTTAACGGGGCGGACTGAAGCTTTCTTT	CASSLTGRTEAFF
TRBV5-6	TRBJ2-7	once	TRBD2	TGTGCCAGCAGCACCCTCGGGACTAGCGCGAGCGAGCAGTACTTC	CASSTLGTSASEQYF
TRBV18	TRBJ1-5	NA	NA	TGTGCCAGCTCATCCGGCGCAGGGGATCAGCCCCAGCATTTT	CASSSGAGDQPQHF
TRBV2	TRBJ2-7	NA	NA	TGTGCCAGCAGTGAACTCCGCCGGGCGATGTCCTACGAGCAGTACTTC	CASSELRRAMSYEQYF
TRBV3-1	TRBJ2-7	NA	NA	TGTGCCAGCAGCCAAGGAACAGGGAGAGCCTACGAGCAGTACTTC	CASSQGTGRAYEQYF